Reported below is one TCR beta chain. The antigen remains undetermined. These data come from a study of T cell responses to AZD1222 COVID-19 vaccine. Background on the study: Second-dose intervals of approximately 4 or approximately 12 weeks were pooled. Study-wide points: Spike-specific TCR breadth rose after two AZD1222 doses, and depth rose as well. At study baseline, merely six AZD1222 recipients were seropositive. Within unmutated variant regions lay the reported targets of nearly half of spike-specific TCRs.

Sequenced by immunoSEQ multiplex PCR; TCRdb stores in-frame clones only, minus some. The data contain around 180,000 clones, about nine tenths of them singletons. Germline V gene data show CDR1 as MNHEY and CDR2 as SVGAGI. V lost 5 bases and J lost 2, with 9 bases in between. The CDR3 is 13 amino acids. Sequenced here: peripheral blood, sampled on day 0 of AZD1222 vaccination. The source is an adult in good health. This sequence joins TRBV6-5 and TRBJ1-2; D possibly corresponds to TRBD1 (6 bases). This chain's CDR3 is CASSPQGNYGYTF. DNA of the CDR3: TGTGCCAGCAGTCCCCAGGGGAACTATGGCTACACCTTC.